The 29 T cell receptor beta chains reported below all come from one sample, sequenced in a study of T-cell memory formation after mild COVID-19. TCRdb re-called the 5' RACE reads with MiXCR, one entry per CDR3 protein. The table lists 100,000 to 150,000 distinct CDR3 sequences, approximately 15% of them singletons. Material: PBMCs or a T cell subset sorted from them (not recorded which). The receptors were gathered from an adult woman who had mild COVID-19 (a few samples of this study predate the infection). Cell type and time point are not known.

The chain links TRBV7-2 to TRBJ2-3; 7 nucleotides align to TRBD2. The CDR3 is 15 amino acids. V trimming: 4 bases; J trimming: 3 bases; junction bases outside the gene matches: 7. Looked up from germline, CDR1 is SGHTA and CDR2 is FQGNSA. CDR3 sequence reads: CASSYGGGPTDTQYF. CDR3 DNA sequence: TGTGCCAGCAGCTATGGGGGGGGACCGACAGATACGCAGTATTTT.

This clonotype showed up just a few times. The chain joins TRBV5-6 to TRBJ2-5, with 10 bases matching TRBD1. V gave up 3 bases and J gave up 2 bases; unmatched junction bases: 4. Germline CDR1 and CDR2: SGHDT and YYEEEE. The CDR3 spans 15 residues. The CDR3 coding sequence is TGTGCCAGCAGCTCGGACAGGGGGGAACAAGAGACCCAGTACTTC. Translated, it gives CASSSDRGEQETQYF.

The chain recombines TRBV7-9 with TRBJ1-2, with 7 bases fitting TRBD1. Germline V CDR1 and CDR2: SEHNR, FQNEAQ (reference sequence). Germline trimming cut 5 bases from V and 3 bases from J; bases unmatched to any gene: 3. CDR3 length: 13 residues. This CDR3 reads CASSPDRHYGYTF. The CDR3 DNA sequence: TGTGCCAGCAGCCCGGACAGGCACTATGGCTACACCTTC.

The rearrangement joins TRBV5-1 to TRBJ2-3, with D tentatively TRBD2 (6 bases). The V gene lost 1 base and the J gene lost 4 bases, with 13 bases spanning the gap. This CDR3 has 15 amino acids. Germline-derived CDR1 and CDR2 are SGHRS and YFSETQ. In DNA, the CDR3 is TGCGCCAGCAGCTTGCAGGAGGGCAGAGCAGATACGCAGTATTTT. Its translation is CASSLQEGRADTQYF.

J is TRBJ2-2 and V is TRBV24-1, with D possibly being TRBD1 (6 bases). V lost 7 bases and J lost 2, with 16 bases in between. The CDR3 covers 16 residues. Germline V gene sequence: CDR1 KGHDR, CDR2 SFDVKD. CDR3 sequence: CATSPRGRGNTGELFF. The CDR3 region has the DNA TGTGCCACCAGCCCCAGGGGTCGGGGAAACACCGGGGAGCTGTTTTTT.

The chain joins TRBV7-2 to TRBJ2-1, with 14 bases aligning to TRBD2. V was pared by 5 bases and J by 0 bases, with 18 bases of the junction left unmatched. The CDR3 contains 22 residues. Germline lookup yields CDR1 SGHTA and CDR2 FQGNSA. CDR3: CASSLESLFGLAGGGSYNEQFF. In DNA form, the CDR3 reads TGTGCCAGCAGCCTAGAAAGCCTATTCGGACTAGCGGGAGGAGGCTCCTACAATGAGCAGTTCTTC.

V gene TRBV5-5 combines with J gene TRBJ2-7; 8 bases map to TRBD1. J lost 6 bases, V lost 0 bases, and 5 bases had no gene match. Germline CDR1 SGHKS, CDR2 YYEKEE (reference sequence). This CDR3 is built from 14 residues. CDR3: CASSLGTGFSEQYF. CDR3 nucleotide sequence: TGTGCCAGCAGCTTGGGGACAGGGTTTTCCGAGCAGTACTTC.

This clonotype came up a few times. V gene TRBV12-3 or TRBV12-4 combines with J gene TRBJ2-3, with 10 bases lining up with TRBD2. The junction had 2 bases not matched to a gene; V was cut back by 4 bases and J by 4 bases. The CDR3 is made up of 14 amino acids. The CDR3 sequence is CASSSSGGPDTQYF. CDR3 nucleotide sequence: TGTGCCAGCAGTTCTAGCGGGGGACCAGATACGCAGTATTTT.

The chain links TRBV4-2 to TRBJ1-2; no firm D call. V lost 4 bases and J 7 bases, leaving 16 bases between the germline ends. CDR3 length: 14 residues. From germline, CDR1 is LGHNA and CDR2 YNFKEQ. The CDR3, as DNA: TGTGCCAGCAGCCCCAACGGGGTTTCGGGTGGCTACACCTTC. Translating gives CASSPNGVSGGYTF.

J is TRBJ2-2 and V is TRBV25-1, with D possibly being TRBD2 (6 bases). CDR1 and CDR2 from the germline V gene are MGHDK and SYGVNS. The CDR3 has 18 amino acids. Trimming removed 0 bases from V and 1 base from J, with 15 bases in between. CDR3 region: CASSEYWRGGENTGELFF. The CDR3 DNA reads TGTGCCAGCAGTGAATATTGGAGGGGCGGAGAGAACACCGGGGAGCTGTTTTTT.

This clonotype was detected many times. The CDR3 DNA is TGTGCCAGCAGTAGGGGCAGTTTGGGCGAGCAGTACTTC. The encoded protein is CASSRGSLGEQYF. The rearrangement uses TRBV6-5 and TRBJ2-7, with a weak D call TRBD1 (5 bases). The germline V gene has CDR1 MNHEY and CDR2 SVGAGI. Deletions cut 5 bases from V and 6 bases from J, with 14 bases between. CDR3 length equals 13 residues.

This clonotype showed up many times. This chain uses TRBV5-1 with TRBJ2-7; 8 bases align to TRBD1. The V gene end was trimmed by 0 bases and the J gene end by 2 bases; junction bases not matched to a gene: 4. The CDR3 contains 15 residues. CDR1 SGHRS and CDR2 YFSETQ come from the germline V gene. CDR3 protein: CASSLVGTGTYEQYF. For the CDR3, the DNA is TGCGCCAGCAGCTTGGTCGGGACAGGTACCTACGAGCAGTACTTC.

This clonotype came up a few times. The chain recombines TRBV5-1 with TRBJ2-2; TRBD2 matches 13 bases. Trimming cost V 3 bases and J 0 bases; bases outside gene matches: 5. The V gene's germline CDR1 is SGHRS and CDR2 YFSETQ. This CDR3 is 18 amino acids long. CDR3 nucleotide sequence: TGCGCCAGCAGCTCGGGACTAGCGGGGACCTCGAACACCGGGGAGCTGTTTTTT. Its protein product is CASSSGLAGTSNTGELFF.

The V gene is TRBV7-2, the J gene TRBJ1-5; D is perhaps TRBD1 (6 bases). CDR3 size: 14 residues. The ends were cut back, 5 bases at V and 6 bases at J, with 14 bases in the middle. Per germline, CDR1 SGHTA and CDR2 FQGNSA. The CDR3 protein is CASSLRGGSQPQHF. CDR3 DNA sequence: TGTGCCAGCAGCCTCCGTGGGGGCTCTCAGCCCCAGCATTTT.

This chain uses TRBV6-5 with TRBJ2-7; 9 bases map to TRBD1. The germline CDR1 and CDR2 sequences are MNHEY and SVGAGI. The V segment lost 6 bases and the J segment 0 bases; nucleotides outside the gene matches: 6. This CDR3 is 15 amino acids long. The CDR3 spells CASSPGTGSSYEQYF. As DNA, the CDR3 is TGTGCCAGCAGCCCCGGGACAGGGTCCTCCTACGAGCAGTACTTC.

The V call is TRBV5-1, the J call TRBJ1-2, with TRBD1 as a possible D gene (5 bases). Trimming shortened V by 3 bases and J by 2 bases, and 17 bases separated the two germline ends. Per germline, CDR1 SGHRS and CDR2 YFSETQ. The CDR3 contains 16 residues. The CDR3 loop is CASSWRGVEGNYGYTF. The DNA of the CDR3 is TGCGCCAGCAGCTGGAGAGGGGTGGAGGGAAACTATGGCTACACCTTC.

This clonotype showed up just a few times. The gene calls are TRBV12-3 or TRBV12-4 and TRBJ2-1; TRBD2 aligns across 13 bases. This CDR3 comprises 15 residues. V shed 6 bases, J shed 5 bases, and the junction held 4 bases outside the gene matches. The CDR3 reads CASRLAGGVNNEQFF. The CDR3 DNA reads TGTGCCAGCAGACTAGCGGGAGGGGTAAACAATGAGCAGTTCTTC.

The chain uses TRBV7-2 and TRBJ2-3, with a weak D call TRBD1 (6 bases). There are 16 residues in the CDR3. CDR1 SGHTA and CDR2 FQGNSA come from the germline V gene. Between the trimmed V and J ends, which lost 5 bases and 6 bases, there was a span of 21 bases. The CDR3 bases are TGTGCCAGCAGCCATGCCAAGGGACCTCAGGGGGATACGCAGTATTTT. Amino acid sequence: CASSHAKGPQGDTQYF. Full variable domain (rest looked up from reference TRBV7-2 and TRBJ2-3): GAGVSQSPSNKVTEKGKDVELRCDPISGHTALYWYRQSLGQGLEFLIYFQGNSAPDKSGLPSDRFSAERTGGSVSTLTIQRTQQEDSAVYLCASSHAKGPQGDTQYFGPGTRLTVL.

The gene calls are TRBV4-3 and TRBJ2-1, with 11 bases lining up with TRBD2. Germline V gene data show CDR1 as LGHNA and CDR2 as YSLEER. Trimming at V came to 0 bases and at J to 6 bases, leaving 4 bases not matched to a gene. The CDR3 sequence is 16 residues long. This CDR3 reads CASSQDRSGRGNEQFF. As DNA, the CDR3 is TGCGCCAGCAGCCAAGATCGTAGCGGGAGGGGCAATGAGCAGTTCTTC.

This clonotype was seen a few times. The chain combines TRBV5-1 with TRBJ2-5; D perhaps matches TRBD2 (5 bases). The CDR3 runs to 17 residues. The germline gives CDR1 SGHRS, CDR2 YFSETQ. With 0 bases removed from V and 4 bases from J, the gap between germline ends came to 19 bases. The CDR3 reads CASSLDRIGYEGETQYF. CDR3 sequence (DNA): TGCGCCAGCAGCTTGGATCGGATTGGGTACGAGGGAGAGACCCAGTACTTC.

The rearrangement uses TRBV3-1 and TRBJ1-1; D is undetermined. V was cut by 4 bases and J by 0 bases, with 12 bases left in between. The CDR3 covers 15 residues. CDR1 and CDR2 (germline): LGHDT, YNNKEL (reference sequence). CDR3 sequence reads: CASSPTVAMNTEAFF. The CDR3 DNA is TGTGCCAGCAGCCCTACAGTGGCTATGAACACTGAAGCTTTCTTT.

V is TRBV6-5 and J is TRBJ2-2; D is uncertain. CDR1 and CDR2 from the germline V gene are MNHEY and SVGAGI. V gave up 5 bases and J gave up 5 bases, with 9 bases separating them. The CDR3 has 13 amino acids. The CDR3 loop is CASSRPPTGELFF. CDR3 DNA sequence: TGTGCCAGCAGTCGGCCTCCGACCGGGGAGCTGTTTTTT.

In this sample, this clonotype turned up a few times. The chain joins TRBV18 to TRBJ2-7, with 8 bases lining up with TRBD2. V lost 4 bases, J lost 0 bases, and 5 bases stayed unmatched. The germline CDR1 and CDR2 sequences are KGHSH and LQKENI. The CDR3 runs 15 residues. CDR3 coding DNA: TGTGCCAGCTCACAATCGCGGGGGGCCTCCTACGAGCAGTACTTC. As protein: CASSQSRGASYEQYF.

The CDR3 nucleotides read TGTGCCACCAGTGATTCCCGAGAGAGGTCCACCAATGAGCAGTTCTTC. It is translated as CATSDSRERSTNEQFF. The genes are TRBV24-1 and TRBJ2-1; D is undetermined. V was clipped by 2 bases and J by 6 bases, with 16 bases between them. Germline values: CDR1 KGHDR, CDR2 SFDVKD. The CDR3 length is 16 residues.

This clonotype was seen a few times. The CDR3 is CASSLAGGVDTQYF. CDR3 in DNA: TGTGCCAGCAGCTTAGCGGGAGGGGTAGATACGCAGTATTTT. This chain uses TRBV7-8 with TRBJ2-3; 7 nucleotides align to TRBD2. The germline V gene has CDR1 SGHVS and CDR2 FQNEAQ. This CDR3 is 14 amino acids long. V gave up 0 bases and J gave up 5 bases; unmatched junction bases: 2.

A word on this clonotype: This sequence may be a read error, since a much larger clone differs from it by one base. The CDR3 ends on some other residue instead of the conserved phenylalanine or tryptophan, so this is likely a read error. This chain connects TRBV3-1 to TRBJ2-7; D gene unclear. V was cut by 4 bases and J by 8 bases, with 15 bases left in between. Germline V gene data show CDR1 as LGHDT and CDR2 as YNNKEL (reference sequence). This CDR3 contains 13 residues. CDR3 in amino acids: CASSPEATGKQYL. As DNA, the CDR3 is TGTGCCAGCAGCCCGGAAGCTACCGGAAAGCAGTACCTC.

The V and J genes are TRBV4-3 and TRBJ2-7; a possible D gene is TRBD2 (5 bases). Germline V gene sequence: CDR1 LGHNA, CDR2 YSLEER. V lost 3 bases and J lost 6, with 15 bases in between. CDR3 size: 14 residues. CDR3 bases: TGCGCCAGCAGCCAGTTAGGCCTAGCTGCCGAGCAGTACTTC. Translation gives CASSQLGLAAEQYF.

A few counts support this clonotype. V and J are TRBV15 and TRBJ2-2; 9 nucleotides line up with TRBD2. This CDR3 has 19 residues. V lost 1 base to trimming and J lost 6 bases; unmatched junction nucleotides: 15. The V gene's germline CDR1 is LNHNV and CDR2 YYDKDF (reference sequence). For the CDR3, the DNA is TGTGCCACCAGCAGAGCACCTAGCGGGGTTTCCGGGTGGGCCGGGGAGCTGTTTTTT. This sequence encodes CATSRAPSGVSGWAGELFF.

This clonotype was detected only a few times. V and J are TRBV19 and TRBJ2-3; TRBD2 matches at 8 bases. V dropped 5 bases and J dropped 3; count of bases not matched to a gene: 22. There are 20 residues in the CDR3. Germline V gives CDR1 LNHDA, CDR2 SQIVND (reference sequence). CDR3 coding DNA: TGTGCCAGTAGTTTCCCTTTTCAGGGGAAGCTGACTAGCGAAACAGATACGCAGTATTTT. Amino acids: CASSFPFQGKLTSETDTQYF.